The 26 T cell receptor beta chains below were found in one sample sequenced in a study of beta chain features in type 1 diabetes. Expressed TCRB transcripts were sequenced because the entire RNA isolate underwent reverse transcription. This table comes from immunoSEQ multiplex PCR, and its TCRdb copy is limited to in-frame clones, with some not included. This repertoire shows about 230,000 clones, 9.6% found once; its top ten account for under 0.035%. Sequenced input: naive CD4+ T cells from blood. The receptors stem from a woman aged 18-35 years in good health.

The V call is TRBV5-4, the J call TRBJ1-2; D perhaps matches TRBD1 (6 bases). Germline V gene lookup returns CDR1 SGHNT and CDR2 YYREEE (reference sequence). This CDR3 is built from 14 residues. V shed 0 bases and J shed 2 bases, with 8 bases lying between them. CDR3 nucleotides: TGTGCCAGCAGCTTGGAGACAGGAAACTATGGCTACACCTTC. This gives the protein CASSLETGNYGYTF.

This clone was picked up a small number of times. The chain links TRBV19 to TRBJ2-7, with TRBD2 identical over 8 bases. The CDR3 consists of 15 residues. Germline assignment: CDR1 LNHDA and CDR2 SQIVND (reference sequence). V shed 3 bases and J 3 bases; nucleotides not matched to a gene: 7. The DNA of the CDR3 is TGTGCCAGTAGTATTAGTAGCGGGGCATACTACGAGCAGTACTTC. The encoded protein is CASSISSGAYYEQYF. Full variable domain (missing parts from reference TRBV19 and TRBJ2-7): DGGITQSPKYLFRKEGQNVTLSCEQNLNHDAMYWYRQDPGQGLRLIYYSQIVNDFQKGDIAEGYSVSREKKESFPLTVTSAQKNPTAFYLCASSISSGAYYEQYFGPGTRLTVT.

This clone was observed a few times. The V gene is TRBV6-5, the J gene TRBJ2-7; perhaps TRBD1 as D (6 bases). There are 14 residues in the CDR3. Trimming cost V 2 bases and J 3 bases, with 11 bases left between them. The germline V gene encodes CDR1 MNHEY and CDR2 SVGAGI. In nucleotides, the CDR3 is TGTGCCAGCAGTTACCAAGACAGGTTCTACGAGCAGTACTTC. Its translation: CASSYQDRFYEQYF.

CDR3 bases: TGTGCCAGCAGCGACAGGGATAGAGGATCGACCTACGAGCAGTACTTC. It encodes CASSDRDRGSTYEQYF. V and J are TRBV9 and TRBJ2-5, with D possibly being TRBD1 (6 bases). The J call could be wrong; TRBJ2-7 is a better fit for the DNA end. CDR1 and CDR2 (germline): SGDLS, YYNGEE. There are 16 residues in the CDR3.

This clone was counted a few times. In DNA form, the CDR3 reads TGTGCCAGCAGCTTCCTGGGGGGAATCGGTAACACTGAAGCTTTCTTT. Encoded protein: CASSFLGGIGNTEAFF. The rearrangement links TRBV7-9 to TRBJ1-1; perhaps TRBD1 as D (5 bases). Trimming left V 3 bases short and J 2 bases short, with 16 bases between. The CDR3 has 16 amino acids. Germline assignment: CDR1 SEHNR and CDR2 FQNEAQ (reference sequence). The whole variable domain, remainder taken from reference TRBV7-9 and TRBJ1-1, is DTGVSQNPRHKITKRGQNVTFRCDPISEHNRLYWYRQTLGQGPEFLTYFQNEAQLEKSRLLSDRFSAERPKGSFSTLEIQRTEQGDSAMYLCASSFLGGIGNTEAFFGQGTRLTVV.

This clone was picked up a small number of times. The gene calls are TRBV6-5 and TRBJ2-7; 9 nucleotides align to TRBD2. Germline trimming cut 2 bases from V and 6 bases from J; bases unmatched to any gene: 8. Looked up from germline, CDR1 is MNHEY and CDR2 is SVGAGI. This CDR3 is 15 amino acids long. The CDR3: CASSYGGGAGREQYF. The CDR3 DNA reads TGTGCCAGCAGTTACGGCGGGGGGGCTGGACGCGAGCAGTACTTC.

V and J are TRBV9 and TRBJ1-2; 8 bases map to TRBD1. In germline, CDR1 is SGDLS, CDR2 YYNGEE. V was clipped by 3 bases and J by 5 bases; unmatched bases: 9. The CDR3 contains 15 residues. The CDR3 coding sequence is TGTGCCAGCAGCGGAGGACAGGGTTCGAGGTATGGCTACACCTTC. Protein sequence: CASSGGQGSRYGYTF.

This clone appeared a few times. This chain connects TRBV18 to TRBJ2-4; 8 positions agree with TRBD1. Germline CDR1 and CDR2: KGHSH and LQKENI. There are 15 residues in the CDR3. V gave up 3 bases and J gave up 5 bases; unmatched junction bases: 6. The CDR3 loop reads CASSPRQGIENIQYF. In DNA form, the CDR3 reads TGTGCCAGCTCACCGCGACAGGGGATAGAAAACATTCAGTACTTC.

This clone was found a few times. CDR3 sequence: CASSPRGPGYEQYF. Here the CDR3 DNA reads TGTGCCAGTAGTCCTCGGGGTCCGGGCTACGAGCAGTACTTC. The rearrangement uses TRBV19 and TRBJ2-7; D might be TRBD2 (5 bases). Trimming pared 5 bases from V and 3 bases from J, leaving 14 bases between. The CDR3 is 14 residues long. Germline loops: CDR1 LNHDA, CDR2 SQIVND (reference sequence).

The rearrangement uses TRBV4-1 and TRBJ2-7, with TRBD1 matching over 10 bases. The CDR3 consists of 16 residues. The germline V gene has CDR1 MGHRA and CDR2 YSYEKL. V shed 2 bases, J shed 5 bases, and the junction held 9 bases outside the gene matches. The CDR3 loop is CASSQHPRTGGNEQYF. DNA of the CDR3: TGCGCCAGCAGCCAACATCCGAGGACAGGGGGGAACGAGCAGTACTTC.

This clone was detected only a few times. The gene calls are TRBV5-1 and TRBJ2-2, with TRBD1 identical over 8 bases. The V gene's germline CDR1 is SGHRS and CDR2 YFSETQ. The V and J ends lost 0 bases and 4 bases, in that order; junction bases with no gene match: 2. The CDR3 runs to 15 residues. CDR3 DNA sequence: TGCGCCAGCAGCTTGGAAACAGGGGGCACCGGGGAGCTGTTTTTT. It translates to CASSLETGGTGELFF.

The DNA for the CDR3 is TGTGCCAGCAGTCCAACTAGCGGGAGCGAGTACGAGCAGTACTTC. Protein product: CASSPTSGSEYEQYF. The chain combines TRBV27 with TRBJ2-7; 11 nucleotides line up with TRBD2. This CDR3 is 15 amino acids long. CDR1 MNHEY and CDR2 SMNVEV come from the germline V gene (reference sequence). Losses at the gene ends were 5 bases for V and 4 bases for J; bases not matched to a gene: 7.

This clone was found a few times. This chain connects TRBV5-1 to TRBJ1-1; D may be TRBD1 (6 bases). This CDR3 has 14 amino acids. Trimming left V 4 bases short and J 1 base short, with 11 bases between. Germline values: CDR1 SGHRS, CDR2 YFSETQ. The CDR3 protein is CASSRTDQNTEAFF. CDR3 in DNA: TGCGCCAGCAGCCGGACAGATCAGAACACTGAAGCTTTCTTT. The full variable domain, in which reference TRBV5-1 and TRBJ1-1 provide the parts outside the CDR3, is KAGVTQTPRYLIKTRGQQVTLSCSPISGHRSVSWYQQTPGQGLQFLFEYFSETQRNKGNFPGRFSGRQFSNSRSEMNVSTLELGDSALYLCASSRTDQNTEAFFGQGTRLTVV.

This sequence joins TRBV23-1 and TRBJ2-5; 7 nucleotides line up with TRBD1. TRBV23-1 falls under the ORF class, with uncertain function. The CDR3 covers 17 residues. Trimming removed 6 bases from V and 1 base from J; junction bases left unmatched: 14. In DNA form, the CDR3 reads TGCGCCAGCAGCGGCCGACAGGGCTCACTCTTCCAAGAGACCCAGTACTTC. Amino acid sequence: CASSGRQGSLFQETQYF.

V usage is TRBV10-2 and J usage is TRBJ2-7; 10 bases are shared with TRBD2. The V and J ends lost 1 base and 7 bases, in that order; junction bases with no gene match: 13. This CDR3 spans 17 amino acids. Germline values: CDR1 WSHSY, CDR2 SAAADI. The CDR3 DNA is TGCGCCAGCAGTGAGTGGCGATTAGCGGGAGGCACGTTGGAGCAGTACTTC. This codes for CASSEWRLAGGTLEQYF.

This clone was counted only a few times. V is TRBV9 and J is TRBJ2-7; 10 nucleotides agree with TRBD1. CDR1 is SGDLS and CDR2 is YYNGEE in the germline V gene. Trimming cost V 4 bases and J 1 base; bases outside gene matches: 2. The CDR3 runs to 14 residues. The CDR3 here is CASSLGQGSYEQYF. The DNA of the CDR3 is TGTGCCAGCAGCCTGGGACAGGGGTCCTACGAGCAGTACTTC. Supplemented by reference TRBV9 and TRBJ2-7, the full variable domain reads DSGVTQTPKHLITATGQRVTLRCSPRSGDLSVYWYQQSLDQGLQFLIQYYNGEERAKGNILERFSAQQFPDLHSELNLSSLELGDSALYFCASSLGQGSYEQYFGPGTRLTVT.

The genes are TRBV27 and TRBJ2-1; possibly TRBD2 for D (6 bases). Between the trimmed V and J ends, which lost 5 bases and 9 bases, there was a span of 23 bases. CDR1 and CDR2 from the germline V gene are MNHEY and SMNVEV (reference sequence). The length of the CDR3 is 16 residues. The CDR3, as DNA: TGTGCCAGCAGTATCCTCTCTAGCGCCAACGGGGTTGAGCAGTTCTTC. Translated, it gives CASSILSSANGVEQFF.

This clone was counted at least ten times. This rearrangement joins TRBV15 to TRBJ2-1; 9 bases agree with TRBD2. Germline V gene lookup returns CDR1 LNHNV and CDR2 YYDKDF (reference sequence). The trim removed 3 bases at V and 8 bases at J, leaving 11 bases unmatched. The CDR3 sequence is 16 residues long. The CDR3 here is CATSRSLRASGDEQFF. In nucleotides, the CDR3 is TGTGCCACCAGCAGGTCTTTAAGGGCTAGCGGGGATGAGCAGTTCTTC.

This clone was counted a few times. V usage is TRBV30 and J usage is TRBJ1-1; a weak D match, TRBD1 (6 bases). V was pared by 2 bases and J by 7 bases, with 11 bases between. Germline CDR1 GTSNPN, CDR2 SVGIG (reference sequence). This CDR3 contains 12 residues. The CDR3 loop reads CAWSPTGIEAFF. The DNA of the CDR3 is TGTGCCTGGAGTCCAACAGGGATTGAAGCTTTCTTT.

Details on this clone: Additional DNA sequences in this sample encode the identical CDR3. The CDR3 DNA sequence: TGTGCCATCAGTGGACAGGGGGCGTACGAGCAGTACTTC. It translates to CAISGQGAYEQYF. V and J are TRBV10-3 and TRBJ2-7; 10 bases agree with TRBD1. The CDR3 runs 13 residues. Trimming cost V 4 bases and J 4 bases; bases outside gene matches: 1. Per the germline V gene, CDR1 is ENHRY and CDR2 is SYGVKD.

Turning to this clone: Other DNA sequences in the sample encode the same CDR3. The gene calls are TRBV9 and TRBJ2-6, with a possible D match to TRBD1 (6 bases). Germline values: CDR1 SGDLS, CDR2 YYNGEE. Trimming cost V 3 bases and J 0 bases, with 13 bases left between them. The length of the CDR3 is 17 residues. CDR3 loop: CASSASGTNSGANVLTF. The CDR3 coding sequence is TGTGCCAGCAGCGCCTCCGGGACAAACTCTGGGGCCAACGTCCTGACTTTC.

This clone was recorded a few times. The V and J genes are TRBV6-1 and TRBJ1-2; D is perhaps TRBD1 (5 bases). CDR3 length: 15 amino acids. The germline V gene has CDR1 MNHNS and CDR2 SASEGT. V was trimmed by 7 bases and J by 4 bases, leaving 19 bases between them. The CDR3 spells CASIATVKSGYGYTF. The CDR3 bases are TGTGCCAGCATCGCGACAGTTAAATCGGGCTATGGCTACACCTTC.

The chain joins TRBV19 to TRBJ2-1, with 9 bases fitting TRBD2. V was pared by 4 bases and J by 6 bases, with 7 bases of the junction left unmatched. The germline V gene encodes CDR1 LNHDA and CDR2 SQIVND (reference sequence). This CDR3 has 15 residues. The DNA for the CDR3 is TGTGCCAGTAGTAAAGTAGCGGGAGATCTCAATGAGCAGTTCTTC. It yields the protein CASSKVAGDLNEQFF.

The CDR3 protein is CASSLASGRFNEQFF. DNA for the CDR3: TGTGCCAGCAGTTTAGCTAGCGGGAGGTTCAATGAGCAGTTCTTC. V is TRBV27 and J is TRBJ2-1; 11 positions agree with TRBD2. V shed 2 bases, J shed 6 bases, and the junction held 3 bases outside the gene matches. Germline V gene data show CDR1 as MNHEY and CDR2 as SMNVEV (reference sequence). The length of the CDR3 is 15 residues.

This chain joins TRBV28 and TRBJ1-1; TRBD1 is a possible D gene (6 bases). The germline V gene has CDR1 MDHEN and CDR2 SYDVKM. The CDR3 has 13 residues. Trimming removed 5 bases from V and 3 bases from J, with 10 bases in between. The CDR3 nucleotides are TGTGCCAGCAGTCTTAGGACAGACACTGAAGCTTTCTTT. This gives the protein CASSLRTDTEAFF.

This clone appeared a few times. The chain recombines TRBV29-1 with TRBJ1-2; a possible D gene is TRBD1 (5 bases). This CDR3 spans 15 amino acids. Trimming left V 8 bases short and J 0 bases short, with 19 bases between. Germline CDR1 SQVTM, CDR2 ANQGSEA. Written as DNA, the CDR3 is TGCAGCTCCACATTGCAGGGCAGTTCTAACTATGGCTACACCTTC. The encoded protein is CSSTLQGSSNYGYTF.